This TCR beta chain was recovered during a study of Tregs in tolerant kidney transplant recipients. Some clones are missing from TCRdb's copy, which holds only in-frame ones; the method was immunoSEQ multiplex PCR. This table holds 74,000 or so clones, around 90% found once. Mixed chimerism was transient after nonmyeloablative marrow transplants from related graft donors. This CDR3 contains 14 residues. Germline V gene lookup returns CDR1 MDHEN and CDR2 SYDVKM. The V end was cut by 4 bases, the J end by 3 bases, with 12 bases between. The starting material was CD4+ T cells from blood (PBMCs), obtained 24 months after the transplant. The receptor comes from a human patient who received a combined kidney and bone marrow transplant. The graft donor may account for some of the T cells. This chain uses TRBV28 with TRBJ1-2; unclear D gene. CDR3 nucleotide sequence: TGTGCCAGCAGTTCCCCCGCAGGCGACTATGGCTACACCTTC. This sequence encodes CASSSPAGDYGYTF.